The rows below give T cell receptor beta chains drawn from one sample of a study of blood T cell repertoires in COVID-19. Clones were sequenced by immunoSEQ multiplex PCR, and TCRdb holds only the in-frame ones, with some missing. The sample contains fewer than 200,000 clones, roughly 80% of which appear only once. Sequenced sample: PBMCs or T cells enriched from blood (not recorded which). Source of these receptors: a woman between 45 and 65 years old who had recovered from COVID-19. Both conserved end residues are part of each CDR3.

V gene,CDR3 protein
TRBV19,CASSSGWRGAKNIQYF
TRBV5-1,CASSWTGGNYGYTF
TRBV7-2,CASSLSGVTQYF
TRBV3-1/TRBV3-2,CASSHPAERRETQYF
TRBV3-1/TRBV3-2,CASRTASMNTEAFF
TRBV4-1,CASSLFERGETQYF
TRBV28,CASSFGAGVSEAFF
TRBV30,CAWSGGQVPYGYTF
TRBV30,CACERITEAFF
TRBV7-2,CASSSTGRIHGYTF
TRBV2,CASSDGDNEQFF
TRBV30,CAWARGLAGTGELFF
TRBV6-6,CASRTGGAGEETQYF
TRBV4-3,CASSQDPRGGNIQYF
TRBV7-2,CASSSRTDVKEETQYF
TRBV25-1,CASVRAGANTGELFF
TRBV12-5,CASGLDVGQPLIGYTF
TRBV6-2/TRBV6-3,CASSLGLGEETQYF
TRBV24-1,CATRTGVNTEAFF
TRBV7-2,CASSSTGPWQPQHF
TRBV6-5,CASMVTGRSQYF
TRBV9,CASSSDRATYNEQFF
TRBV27,CASRAGTGGGYGYTF
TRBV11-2,CASSSGQGGYGYTF
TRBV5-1,CASSLELAGGGDTQYF
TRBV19,CASSIDPPSGASTDTQYF
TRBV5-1,CASSLNPAGDSGELFF
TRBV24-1,CATSDSTGGAGGYTF
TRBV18,CASSPISASGIGDEQFF
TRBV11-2,CASSRQGGERGEAFF
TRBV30,CAWSGQRTAEAFF
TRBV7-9,CASSPTGTLNTGELFF
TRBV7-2,CAATRGGPSYGYTF
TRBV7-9,CASSFVPGLAAGEQFF
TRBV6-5,CASAMKLGSSGYTF
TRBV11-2,CASRPSLLAGGVNEQFF
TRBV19,CASSTGSGGRPQHF
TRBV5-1,CASSQGTGTGVSGELFF
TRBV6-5,CASSPSGTGSDIQYF
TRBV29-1,CSVNDPQGVLDGYTF
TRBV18,CASSPGTGTLNTEAFF
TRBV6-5,CASSWDSANEKLFF
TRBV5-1,CASSLGHGDTEAFF
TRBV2,CASSGTGGVYGYTF
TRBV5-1,CASSLQGGTEAFF
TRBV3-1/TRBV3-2,CASSPHSGSVTGELFF